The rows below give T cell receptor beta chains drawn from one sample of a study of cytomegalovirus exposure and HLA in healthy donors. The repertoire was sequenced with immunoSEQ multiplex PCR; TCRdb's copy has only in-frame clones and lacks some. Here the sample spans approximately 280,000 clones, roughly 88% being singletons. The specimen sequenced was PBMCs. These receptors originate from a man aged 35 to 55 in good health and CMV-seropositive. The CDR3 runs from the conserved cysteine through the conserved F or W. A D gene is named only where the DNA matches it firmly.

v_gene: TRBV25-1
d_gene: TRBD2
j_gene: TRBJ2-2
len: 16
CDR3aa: CANLAGLAVNTGELFF

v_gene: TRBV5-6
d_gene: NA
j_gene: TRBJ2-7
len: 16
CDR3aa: CASSLGQGLATYEQYF

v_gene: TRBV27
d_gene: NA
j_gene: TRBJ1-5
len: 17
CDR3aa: CASSFSRRGGSNQPQHF

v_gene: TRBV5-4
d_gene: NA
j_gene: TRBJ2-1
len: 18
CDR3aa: CASSLAPSPTRGNGEQFF

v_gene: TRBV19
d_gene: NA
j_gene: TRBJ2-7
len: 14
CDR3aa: CASSIAGINYEQYF

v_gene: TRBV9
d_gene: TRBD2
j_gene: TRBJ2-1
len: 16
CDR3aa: CASSASGTSGNNEQFF

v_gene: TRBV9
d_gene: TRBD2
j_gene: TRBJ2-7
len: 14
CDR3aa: CASSVVGTSDEQYF

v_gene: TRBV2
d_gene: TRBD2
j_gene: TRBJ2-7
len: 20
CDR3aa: CASRFPTLLAVAGSDYEQYF

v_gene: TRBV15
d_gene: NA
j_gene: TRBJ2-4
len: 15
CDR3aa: CATSRDPARRDIQYF

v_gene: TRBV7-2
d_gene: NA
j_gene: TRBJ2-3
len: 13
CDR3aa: CASSLGTVDTQYF

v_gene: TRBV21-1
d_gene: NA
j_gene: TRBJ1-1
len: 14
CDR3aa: CASSKCRRNTEAFF

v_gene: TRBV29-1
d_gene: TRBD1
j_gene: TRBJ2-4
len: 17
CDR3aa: CSVHPLDREGAKNIQYF